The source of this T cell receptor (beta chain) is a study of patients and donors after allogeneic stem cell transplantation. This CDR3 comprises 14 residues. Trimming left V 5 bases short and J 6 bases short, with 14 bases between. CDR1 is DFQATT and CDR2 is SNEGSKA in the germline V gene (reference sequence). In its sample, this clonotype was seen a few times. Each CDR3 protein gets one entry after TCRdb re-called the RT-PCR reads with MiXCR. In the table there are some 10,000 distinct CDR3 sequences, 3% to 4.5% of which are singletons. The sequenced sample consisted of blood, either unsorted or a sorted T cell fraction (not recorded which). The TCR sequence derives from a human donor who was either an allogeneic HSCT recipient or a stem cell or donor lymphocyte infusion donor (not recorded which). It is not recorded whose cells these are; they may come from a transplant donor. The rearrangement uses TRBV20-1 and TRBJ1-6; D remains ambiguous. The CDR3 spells CSAGGMVFNSPLHF. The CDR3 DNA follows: TGCAGTGCTGGTGGGATGGTTTTTAATTCACCCCTCCACTTT.